A single sample is the source of the 27 T cell receptor beta chains below, sequenced in a study of T cell responses to AZD1222 COVID-19 vaccine (dated by TCRdb to the early 2020s). The receptor library was made with the immunoSEQ multiplex PCR assay. The clones in this table, taken by TCRdb from immuneACCESS, are in-frame only. Not every clone is retained; where verified, under half of the shortfall comes from an unresolved V gene, and the cause of the rest is unknown. The sample has under 140,000 clones on record, over 85% of them singletons. 15% of the sample rests with the top ten. The sample's time point label, decoded: about 28 days (+/-7) after the second vaccine dose. Sequencing used peripheral blood, obtained 28 days after the second AZD1222 dose. The receptors originated from an adult who received the AZD1222 COVID-19 vaccine.

This chain connects TRBV29-1 to TRBJ2-5, with D perhaps TRBD1 (5 bases). Germline values: CDR1 SQVTM, CDR2 ANQGSEA. The CDR3 contains 12 residues. The V end lost 1 base, the J end lost 9 bases, and 12 bases lay between the germline ends. CDR3 bases: TGCAGCGTTGAAGGGACAAACCAGGCCCAGTACTTC. It encodes CSVEGTNQAQYF.

The V and J genes are TRBV5-1 and TRBJ1-1; unclear D gene. There are 12 residues in the CDR3. The germline V gene encodes CDR1 SGHRS and CDR2 YFSETQ. Trimming removed 1 base at V and 3 bases at J, with 4 bases between. The CDR3 reads CASSLSDTEAFF. DNA for the CDR3: TGCGCCAGCAGCTTGTCCGACACTGAAGCTTTCTTT.

This clone was picked up a small number of times. V is TRBV9 and J is TRBJ2-3; 7 nucleotides align to TRBD2. Germline CDR1 SGDLS, CDR2 YYNGEE. With 3 bases clipped from V and 1 base from J, the junction kept 5 bases outside the gene matches. The length of the CDR3 is 15 residues. CDR3 sequence (DNA): TGTGCCAGCAGCGCTCGACTAGCCGGCACAGATACGCAGTATTTT. This sequence encodes CASSARLAGTDTQYF. Looking up the rest from reference TRBV9 and TRBJ2-3 gives the full variable domain: DSGVTQTPKHLITATGQRVTLRCSPRSGDLSVYWYQQSLDQGLQFLIQYYNGEERAKGNILERFSAQQFPDLHSELNLSSLELGDSALYFCASSARLAGTDTQYFGPGTRLTVL.

The chain is built from TRBV5-5 and TRBJ1-2, with D tentatively TRBD1 (5 bases). CDR3 length: 15 amino acids. Germline-derived CDR1 and CDR2 are SGHKS and YYEKEE (reference sequence). Deletions cut 2 bases from V and 2 bases from J, with 13 bases between. The CDR3 region is CASSFLPGLNYGYTF. DNA of the CDR3: TGTGCCAGCAGCTTCTTGCCAGGGTTGAACTATGGCTACACCTTC.

The gene calls are TRBV10-3 and TRBJ2-1, with no clear D. Trimming stripped 10 bases from V and 0 bases from J, with 16 bases between. The CDR3 runs 15 residues. Germline assignment: CDR1 ENHRY and CDR2 SYGVKD. The CDR3 coding sequence is TGTGCCACTAGTCCCGGCGTTGGCTCCTACAATGAGCAGTTCTTC. Protein sequence: CATSPGVGSYNEQFF.

This clone has only one observation. The J gene is TRBJ1-1, the V gene TRBV28; maybe TRBD1 (5 bases). V lost 6 bases and J lost 0, with 17 bases in between. The CDR3 contains 16 residues. Germline lookup yields CDR1 MDHEN and CDR2 SYDVKM. The CDR3 coding sequence is TGTGCCAGCAGCAAAGGGACGCTTCTTATGAACACTGAAGCTTTCTTT. Its protein product is CASSKGTLLMNTEAFF.

The J gene is TRBJ2-1, the V gene TRBV30; D not resolved. CDR3 length equals 13 residues. Deletions cut 1 base from V and 10 bases from J, with 14 bases between. Per the germline V gene, CDR1 is GTSNPN and CDR2 is SVGIG (reference sequence). The DNA for the CDR3 is TGTGCCTGGAGTGCGAAGTGGCCAAGGGAGCAGTTCTTC. Its translation: CAWSAKWPREQFF. The complete variable domain, with remaining parts taken from reference TRBV30 and TRBJ2-1, reads SQTIHQWPATLVQPVGSPLSLECTVEGTSNPNLYWYRQAAGRGLQLLFYSVGIGQISSEVPQNLSASRPQDRQFILSSKKLLLSDSGFYLCAWSAKWPREQFFGPGTRLTVL.

This clone was seen once. This rearrangement joins TRBV5-1 to TRBJ1-1; no clear D. Germline values: CDR1 SGHRS, CDR2 YFSETQ. CDR3 length equals 14 residues. Trimming removed 0 bases at V and 1 base at J, with 7 bases between. CDR3 residues: CASSLGAENTEAFF. CDR3 nucleotides: TGCGCCAGCAGCTTGGGGGCCGAGAACACTGAAGCTTTCTTT.

The chain uses TRBV3-1 (or the pseudogene TRBV3-2) and TRBJ2-3; 10 bases match TRBD2. CDR3 size: 21 residues. V was clipped by 0 bases and J by 5 bases; unmatched bases: 20. CDR1 and CDR2 (germline): LGHDT, YNNKEL (reference sequence). CDR3 in amino acids: CASSQDLPGAAAGGLRDTQYF. The CDR3 DNA sequence: TGTGCCAGCAGCCAAGATCTTCCGGGGGCAGCAGCGGGAGGGCTAAGAGATACGCAGTATTTT.

The rearrangement uses TRBV24-1 and TRBJ2-5; possible D gene TRBD2, 6 bases. The V end lost 3 bases, the J end lost 7 bases, and 11 bases lay between the germline ends. Germline CDR1 and CDR2: KGHDR and SFDVKD. There are 13 residues in the CDR3. The CDR3 loop is CATSDGTGPTQYF. DNA of the CDR3: TGTGCCACCAGTGATGGGACTGGGCCGACCCAGTACTTC.

CDR3 nucleotides: TGTGCCAGCAAGAGGTCCTCAAAGCCCCAGCATTTT. This encodes CASKRSSKPQHF. The V and J genes are TRBV2 and TRBJ1-5; no firm D call. Trimming shortened V by 7 bases and J by 8 bases, and 12 bases separated the two germline ends. Germline V gives CDR1 SNHLY, CDR2 FYNNEI. This CDR3 region has 12 residues.

The rearrangement links TRBV19 to TRBJ1-5; tentative D call: TRBD1 (5 bases). Trimming pared 1 base from V and 6 bases from J, leaving 22 bases between. The CDR3 extends over 18 amino acids. Germline lookup yields CDR1 LNHDA and CDR2 SQIVND (reference sequence). CDR3 region: CASSIGAWDPEQGQPQHF. The CDR3 nucleotides read TGTGCCAGTAGTATAGGCGCTTGGGACCCTGAGCAGGGTCAGCCCCAGCATTTT. Full variable domain (rest looked up from reference TRBV19 and TRBJ1-5): DGGITQSPKYLFRKEGQNVTLSCEQNLNHDAMYWYRQDPGQGLRLIYYSQIVNDFQKGDIAEGYSVSREKKESFPLTVTSAQKNPTAFYLCASSIGAWDPEQGQPQHFGDGTRLSIL.

CDR3 nucleotide sequence: TGTGCCAGCAGTGTACTCGGACAGGGGATGAATTCACCCCTCCACTTT. Protein: CASSVLGQGMNSPLHF. The gene calls are TRBV25-1 and TRBJ1-6; 9 bases are a match to TRBD1. Germline V gene sequence: CDR1 MGHDK, CDR2 SYGVNS. With V trimmed by 4 bases and J by 7 bases, 8 bases remained unmatched. The CDR3 spans 16 residues.

The J gene is TRBJ2-5, the V gene TRBV5-1; TRBD1 might be the D (6 bases). V lost 4 bases and J 4 bases, leaving 17 bases between the germline ends. Germline V gene sequence: CDR1 SGHRS, CDR2 YFSETQ. The CDR3 is 15 residues long. CDR3 in amino acids: CASSLSTGSGETQYF. CDR3 bases: TGCGCCAGCAGCCTATCCACAGGGTCGGGAGAGACCCAGTACTTC.

The chain couples TRBV6-5 to TRBJ2-5; D remains unclear. Trimming shortened V by 4 bases and J by 2 bases, and 8 bases separated the two germline ends. Germline V gives CDR1 MNHEY, CDR2 SVGAGI. The CDR3 spans 13 residues. The CDR3 spells CASSLTSQETQYF. DNA of the CDR3: TGTGCCAGCAGTTTGACCTCTCAAGAGACCCAGTACTTC.

As regards this clone: Other nucleotide sequences from this sample produce the same CDR3. V usage is TRBV28 and J usage is TRBJ2-7, with 9 positions matching TRBD1. Germline trimming cut 4 bases from V and 3 bases from J; bases unmatched to any gene: 1. The V gene's germline CDR1 is MDHEN and CDR2 SYDVKM. The CDR3 is made up of 13 amino acids. CDR3 residues: CASSSGQGYEQYF. The CDR3 DNA is TGTGCCAGCAGTTCGGGACAGGGCTACGAGCAGTACTTC. The whole variable domain, filled in from reference TRBV28 and TRBJ2-7, reads DVKVTQSSRYLVKRTGEKVFLECVQDMDHENMFWYRQDPGLGLRLIYFSYDVKMKEKGDIPEGYSVSREKKERFSLILESASTNQTSMYLCASSSGQGYEQYFGPGTRLTVT.

The chain combines TRBV29-1 with TRBJ2-1; weak D call: TRBD2 (6 bases). Trimming took off 1 base at V and 10 bases at J, with 14 bases between the two ends. The CDR3 is 13 amino acids. Germline CDR1 is SQVTM and CDR2 is ANQGSEA. DNA for the CDR3: TGCAGCGTTGAAGTGGGCGGGACTTGGGAGCAGTTCTTC. Protein: CSVEVGGTWEQFF.

The V gene is TRBV6-6, the J gene TRBJ1-6, with 8 bases fitting TRBD1. There are 15 residues in the CDR3. V dropped 6 bases and J dropped 5; count of bases not matched to a gene: 6. CDR1 is MNHNY, CDR2 SVGAGI, per germline (reference sequence). The CDR3 sequence is CASSQGAPDNSPLHF. For the CDR3, the DNA is TGTGCCAGCAGCCAGGGGGCGCCTGATAATTCACCCCTCCACTTT.

J is TRBJ2-7 and V is TRBV3-1 (or the pseudogene TRBV3-2), with D possibly being TRBD2 (5 bases). Germline V gene data show CDR1 as LGHDT and CDR2 as YNNKEL (reference sequence). V was clipped by 2 bases and J by 2 bases, with 7 bases between them. This CDR3 is 13 amino acids long. The CDR3 coding sequence is TGTGCCAGCAGCCAATTCGGGGCCTACGAGCAGTACTTC. As protein: CASSQFGAYEQYF.

V and J are TRBV5-5 and TRBJ2-7, with 7 bases lining up with TRBD2. Germline CDR1 is SGHKS and CDR2 is YYEKEE (reference sequence). V lost 1 base, J lost 4 bases, and 8 bases stayed unmatched. This CDR3 is built from 15 residues. This CDR3 is CASSLREGGEYEQYF. CDR3 DNA: TGTGCCAGCAGCTTGAGGGAGGGTGGGGAATACGAGCAGTACTTC.

The rearrangement links TRBV19 to TRBJ1-5; 8 nucleotides match TRBD1. V lost 6 bases to trimming and J lost 2 bases; unmatched junction nucleotides: 3. Germline CDR1 and CDR2: LNHDA and SQIVND (reference sequence). The CDR3 covers 14 residues. CDR3 residues: CASRKQGGNQPQHF. The CDR3 DNA sequence: TGTGCCAGTAGGAAACAGGGGGGCAATCAGCCCCAGCATTTT. The variable domain in full, with the rest retrieved from reference TRBV19 and TRBJ1-5, is DGGITQSPKYLFRKEGQNVTLSCEQNLNHDAMYWYRQDPGQGLRLIYYSQIVNDFQKGDIAEGYSVSREKKESFPLTVTSAQKNPTAFYLCASRKQGGNQPQHFGDGTRLSIL.

The gene calls are TRBV19 and TRBJ2-7, with D hard to call. Trimming took 1 base from V and 6 from J, leaving 13 bases between them. The germline gives CDR1 LNHDA, CDR2 SQIVND (reference sequence). This CDR3 is 14 amino acids long. Here the CDR3 reads CASSIGSGVGEQYF. The CDR3 DNA is TGTGCCAGTAGTATAGGATCAGGTGTAGGCGAGCAGTACTTC.

The V gene is TRBV5-1, the J gene TRBJ2-5, with D perhaps TRBD2 (6 bases). The length of the CDR3 is 14 residues. The germline V gene has CDR1 SGHRS and CDR2 YFSETQ. V lost 2 bases and J lost 2, with 10 bases in between. The chain's CDR3 is CASSLIGTQETQYF. The DNA of the CDR3 is TGCGCCAGCAGCTTAATCGGGACTCAAGAGACCCAGTACTTC.

The V gene is TRBV19, the J gene TRBJ1-3; no clear D gene. V was cut by 5 bases and J by 0 bases, with 14 bases left in between. The germline V gene encodes CDR1 LNHDA and CDR2 SQIVND (reference sequence). The CDR3 runs to 16 residues. The CDR3 loop reads CASSGTAGSSGNTIYF. CDR3 bases: TGTGCCAGTAGTGGAACAGCAGGCAGCTCTGGAAACACCATATATTTT.

The chain recombines TRBV7-2 with TRBJ2-1; 11 positions agree with TRBD2. V was pared by 4 bases and J by 3 bases, with 2 bases of the junction left unmatched. Per the germline V gene, CDR1 is SGHTA and CDR2 is FQGNSA. This CDR3 region has 15 residues. This chain's CDR3 is CASSWLAGGYNEQFF. CDR3 DNA: TGTGCCAGCAGCTGGCTAGCGGGGGGCTACAATGAGCAGTTCTTC.

This rearrangement joins TRBV7-2 to TRBJ1-2; 11 positions match TRBD1. Looked up from germline, CDR1 is SGHTA and CDR2 is FQGNSA. The length of the CDR3 is 15 residues. V shed 5 bases and J 7 bases; nucleotides not matched to a gene: 9. CDR3 residues: CASSLTGTGGRGYTF. CDR3 DNA sequence: TGTGCCAGCAGCCTGACCGGGACAGGGGGACGTGGCTACACCTTC.

The chain is built from TRBV2 and TRBJ2-5; 10 nucleotides align to TRBD2. After removal of 2 bases from V and 5 bases from J, the junction contained 8 bases not matched to a gene. CDR1 SNHLY and CDR2 FYNNEI come from the germline V gene. CDR3 length: 16 amino acids. The DNA for the CDR3 is TGTGCCAGCAGTGAAACGAGCGGGGGGGCCGGGGAGACCCAGTACTTC. As protein: CASSETSGGAGETQYF.